Each of the 6 T cell receptor beta chains below was sequenced from the same sample in a study of cytomegalovirus exposure and HLA in healthy donors. The PCR used 60 Vbeta and 13 Jbeta primers. TCRdb's copy holds only in-frame clones and misses some; the assay was immunoSEQ multiplex PCR. The table has fewer than 200,000 clones, 77% seen once. Material: PBMCs. The receptors come from a male donor in good health and CMV-seropositive.

The rearrangement uses TRBV5-8 and TRBJ1-5, with D hard to call. Germline lookup yields CDR1 SGHTS and CDR2 YDEGEE. The CDR3 sequence is 14 residues long. Trimming shortened V by 0 bases and J by 3 bases, and 7 bases separated the two germline ends. CDR3 DNA sequence: TGTGCCAGCAGCTTGGGCAGGTCCAATCAGCCCCAGCATTTT. It codes for CASSLGRSNQPQHF.

This clone appeared a few times. The V gene is TRBV5-6, the J gene TRBJ2-7; no clear D. Trimming shortened V by 1 base and J by 4 bases, and 6 bases separated the two germline ends. This CDR3 region has 12 residues. The germline gives CDR1 SGHDT, CDR2 YYEEEE. CDR3 in amino acids: CASSLSDYEQYF. DNA of the CDR3: TGTGCCAGCAGCTTGTCAGATTACGAGCAGTACTTC.

Only one count was recorded for this clone. The V gene is TRBV19, the J gene TRBJ1-5; D may be TRBD1 (6 bases). The CDR3 loop spans 15 amino acids. Trimming took 10 bases from V and 11 from J, leaving 27 bases between them. The germline V gene encodes CDR1 LNHDA and CDR2 SQIVND (reference sequence). The chain's CDR3 is CATRRDKRLHGAQHF. The DNA of the CDR3 is TGTGCCACTAGGAGGGACAAACGGTTACATGGGGCCCAGCATTTT.

This clone was seen more than once but under ten times. The gene calls are TRBV29-1 and TRBJ1-2, with 7 bases lining up with TRBD1. The CDR3 runs to 14 residues. CDR1 and CDR2 (germline): SQVTM, ANQGSEA. V dropped 1 base and J dropped 4; count of bases not matched to a gene: 6. CDR3 loop: CSVEAGGTVYGYTF. The CDR3 DNA reads TGCAGCGTTGAAGCGGGTGGGACAGTCTATGGCTACACCTTC. Filled out from reference TRBV29-1 and TRBJ1-2, the complete variable domain reads SAVISQKPSRDICQRGTSLTIQCQVDSQVTMMFWYRQQPGQSLTLIATANQGSEATYESGFVIDKFPISRPNLTFSTLTVSNMSPEDSSIYLCSVEAGGTVYGYTFGSGTRLTVV.

Details on this clone: Other DNA sequences in the same sample also yield this CDR3. The rearrangement joins TRBV6-5 to TRBJ1-1; 8 bases map to TRBD1. In germline, CDR1 is MNHEY, CDR2 SVGAGI. This CDR3 is 16 amino acids long. The J segment lost 6 bases and the V segment lost 2 bases, leaving 11 bases of the junction unmatched. In nucleotides, the CDR3 is TGTGCCAGCAGTTACAGCACAGGGGGATTACTCGCTGAAGCTTTCTTT. It translates to CASSYSTGGLLAEAFF.

CDR3 sequence (DNA): TGTGCCAGTAGTATAGGGAGGGGTATGAACACTGAAGCTTTCTTT. Protein product: CASSIGRGMNTEAFF. The chain joins TRBV19 to TRBJ1-1; perhaps TRBD1 as D (5 bases). Between the trimmed V and J ends, which lost 1 base and 0 bases, there was a span of 9 bases. The CDR3 has 15 amino acids. Germline V lookup: CDR1 LNHDA, CDR2 SQIVND (reference sequence).